Listed below are T cell receptor beta chains from one sample, sequenced in a study of blood T cell repertoires in COVID-19. Only in-frame clones appear in the TCRdb table, and some are missing; sequencing was by immunoSEQ multiplex PCR. The sample yields under 150,000 clones, over 75% seen once. Sequenced input: PBMCs or T cells enriched from blood (not recorded which). The receptors come from a woman between 25 and 40 years old with acute COVID-19. Both conserved end residues are part of each CDR3. Fields, in order: clone size, J gene, D gene, V gene, CDR3 protein, CDR3 DNA. D genes are given only for firm matches. Only part of the rows carry a size: once, few, many, or a class if the clone is expanded.

abundance: NA
j_gene: TRBJ2-5
d_gene: TRBD1
v_gene: TRBV2
CDR3aa: CAGTDNQETQYF
CDR3nt: TGTGCCGGGACAGACAACCAAGAGACCCAGTACTTC

abundance: NA
j_gene: TRBJ1-5
d_gene: TRBD1
v_gene: TRBV5-3
CDR3aa: CARSGRQGAYQPQHF
CDR3nt: TGTGCCAGAAGCGGACGACAGGGGGCTTATCAGCCCCAGCATTTT

abundance: NA
j_gene: TRBJ2-1
d_gene: TRBD2
v_gene: TRBV7-3
CDR3aa: CASSSSGTYNEQFF
CDR3nt: TGTGCCAGCAGCTCTAGCGGGACCTACAATGAGCAGTTCTTC

abundance: NA
j_gene: TRBJ1-2
d_gene: TRBD1
v_gene: TRBV15
CDR3aa: CATSRDKLAGGTYTF
CDR3nt: TGTGCCACCAGCAGAGATAAATTGGCAGGGGGGACCTACACCTTC

abundance: NA
j_gene: TRBJ2-3
d_gene: TRBD1
v_gene: TRBV7-2
CDR3aa: CASSPIGGRGRADTQYF
CDR3nt: TGTGCCAGCAGCCCCATAGGCGGCAGGGGGCGCGCAGATACGCAGTATTTT

abundance: NA
j_gene: TRBJ2-5
d_gene: NA
v_gene: TRBV25-1
CDR3aa: CASSEYGGKETQYF
CDR3nt: TGTGCCAGCAGTGAATATGGGGGGAAGGAGACCCAGTACTTC

abundance: NA
j_gene: TRBJ1-2
d_gene: TRBD1
v_gene: TRBV28
CDR3aa: CASSPGDRDYGYTF
CDR3nt: TGTGCCAGCAGTCCCGGGGACAGGGACTATGGCTACACCTTC

abundance: few
j_gene: TRBJ1-2
d_gene: NA
v_gene: TRBV11-1
CDR3aa: CASSPLGAQGGYTF
CDR3nt: TGTGCCAGCAGTCCACTGGGGGCCCAGGGTGGCTACACCTTC

abundance: NA
j_gene: TRBJ2-7
d_gene: NA
v_gene: TRBV6-5
CDR3aa: CASSYSPGSTYEQYF
CDR3nt: TGTGCCAGCAGTTACAGTCCAGGGTCCACCTACGAGCAGTACTTC

abundance: NA
j_gene: TRBJ2-3
d_gene: NA
v_gene: TRBV7-9
CDR3aa: CASRVSPLTDTQYF
CDR3nt: TGTGCCAGCCGGGTGAGCCCCCTCACAGATACGCAGTATTTT

abundance: NA
j_gene: TRBJ1-4
d_gene: TRBD1
v_gene: TRBV5-1
CDR3aa: CASSSQGTFEENEKLFF
CDR3nt: TGCGCCAGCAGCTCACAGGGGACCTTCGAGGAGAACGAAAAACTGTTTTTT

abundance: NA
j_gene: TRBJ2-3
d_gene: TRBD1
v_gene: TRBV24-1
CDR3aa: CATSGTGLVSADTQYF
CDR3nt: TGTGCCACCAGTGGGACAGGGTTAGTTTCCGCAGATACGCAGTATTTT

abundance: once
j_gene: TRBJ2-3
d_gene: TRBD1
v_gene: TRBV28
CDR3aa: CASSSVDRVTDTQYF
CDR3nt: TGTGCCAGCAGTTCCGTGGACAGGGTCACAGATACGCAGTATTTT

abundance: NA
j_gene: TRBJ1-5
d_gene: NA
v_gene: TRBV5-8
CDR3aa: CASSLQGGVSQPQHF
CDR3nt: TGTGCCAGCAGCTTGCAGGGCGGAGTGAGTCAGCCCCAGCATTTT

abundance: NA
j_gene: TRBJ1-2
d_gene: NA
v_gene: TRBV28
CDR3aa: CASSRPPQNYGYTF
CDR3nt: TGTGCCAGCAGTCGGCCCCCACAGAACTATGGCTACACCTTC

abundance: NA
j_gene: TRBJ1-1
d_gene: NA
v_gene: TRBV30
CDR3aa: CAWSVLSEAFF
CDR3nt: TGTGCCTGGAGTGTACTTAGTGAAGCTTTCTTT

abundance: once
j_gene: TRBJ2-1
d_gene: TRBD1
v_gene: TRBV7-9
CDR3aa: CASSHGQDNEQFF
CDR3nt: TGTGCCAGCAGCCATGGACAGGACAATGAGCAGTTCTTC

abundance: few
j_gene: TRBJ2-3
d_gene: TRBD2
v_gene: TRBV29-1
CDR3aa: CSAAMSSSGRVDTQYF
CDR3nt: TGCAGCGCCGCAATGTCTTCTAGCGGCCGTGTGGATACGCAGTATTTT

abundance: NA
j_gene: TRBJ2-7
d_gene: TRBD2
v_gene: TRBV4-1
CDR3aa: CASSQVSSGGPYEQYF
CDR3nt: TGCGCCAGCAGCCAAGTATCCAGCGGGGGTCCCTACGAGCAGTACTTC

abundance: NA
j_gene: TRBJ1-4
d_gene: TRBD1
v_gene: TRBV9
CDR3aa: CASSAGTGNEKLFF
CDR3nt: TGTGCCAGCAGCGCGGGGACAGGAAATGAAAAACTGTTTTTT

abundance: few
j_gene: TRBJ2-1
d_gene: TRBD2
v_gene: TRBV24-1
CDR3aa: CATSDSGAASGGYNEQFF
CDR3nt: TGTGCCACCAGTGATTCGGGGGCCGCTAGCGGGGGTTACAATGAGCAGTTCTTC

abundance: once
j_gene: TRBJ2-7
d_gene: NA
v_gene: TRBV7-2
CDR3aa: CASSLTSTLPDEQYF
CDR3nt: TGTGCCAGCAGCTTGACATCTACCCTCCCTGACGAGCAGTACTTC

abundance: NA
j_gene: TRBJ2-7
d_gene: NA
v_gene: TRBV5-1
CDR3aa: CASSPGSDDEQYF
CDR3nt: TGCGCCAGCAGTCCGGGGTCGGACGACGAGCAGTACTTC

abundance: few
j_gene: TRBJ2-7
d_gene: TRBD1
v_gene: TRBV7-9
CDR3aa: CASSLAIGQDTF
CDR3nt: TGTGCCAGCAGCTTAGCGATAGGACAGGACACCTTC

abundance: NA
j_gene: TRBJ2-5
d_gene: TRBD2
v_gene: TRBV29-1
CDR3aa: CSVSGLDLETQYF
CDR3nt: TGCAGCGTTTCGGGACTAGATTTAGAGACCCAGTACTTC

abundance: NA
j_gene: TRBJ2-1
d_gene: TRBD1
v_gene: TRBV7-9
CDR3aa: CASSSFYGTDHNEQFF
CDR3nt: TGTGCCAGCAGCTCATTCTATGGGACAGATCACAATGAGCAGTTCTTC

abundance: few
j_gene: TRBJ2-5
d_gene: NA
v_gene: TRBV28
CDR3aa: CASSFGGMVRETQYF
CDR3nt: TGTGCCAGCAGTTTTGGGGGGATGGTGAGAGAGACCCAGTACTTC

abundance: few
j_gene: TRBJ2-3
d_gene: NA
v_gene: TRBV7-2
CDR3aa: CASSWKGAGTDTQYF
CDR3nt: TGTGCCAGCAGCTGGAAAGGCGCGGGGACAGATACGCAGTATTTT

abundance: NA
j_gene: TRBJ1-5
d_gene: TRBD1
v_gene: TRBV28
CDR3aa: CASSLVTGDNQPQHF
CDR3nt: TGTGCCAGCAGTTTGGTGACAGGGGACAATCAGCCCCAGCATTTT

abundance: NA
j_gene: TRBJ1-2
d_gene: NA
v_gene: TRBV5-1
CDR3aa: CASSLAPVLYGYTF
CDR3nt: TGCGCCAGCAGCCTGGCCCCGGTGCTGTATGGCTACACCTTC

abundance: NA
j_gene: TRBJ2-7
d_gene: TRBD2
v_gene: TRBV5-4
CDR3aa: CASSLGLAEYEQYF
CDR3nt: TGTGCCAGCAGCTTGGGGCTAGCGGAGTACGAGCAGTACTTC

abundance: NA
j_gene: TRBJ1-2
d_gene: TRBD1
v_gene: TRBV13
CDR3aa: CASSRTGDYGYTF
CDR3nt: TGTGCCAGCAGTCGGACAGGGGACTATGGCTACACCTTC

abundance: NA
j_gene: TRBJ1-4
d_gene: NA
v_gene: TRBV2
CDR3aa: CASDGQTGNEKLFF
CDR3nt: TGTGCCAGCGACGGACAGACGGGAAATGAAAAACTGTTTTTT

abundance: NA
j_gene: TRBJ1-5
d_gene: NA
v_gene: TRBV15
CDR3aa: CATSSLRGNQPQHF
CDR3nt: TGTGCCACCAGCAGCCTCAGGGGCAATCAGCCCCAGCATTTT

abundance: once
j_gene: TRBJ1-2
d_gene: NA
v_gene: TRBV21-1
CDR3aa: CASTLPGQTTYGYTF
CDR3nt: TGTGCCAGCACTCTACCGGGACAGACTACGTATGGCTACACCTTC

abundance: NA
j_gene: TRBJ1-3
d_gene: NA
v_gene: TRBV27
CDR3aa: CASRAGSGNTIYF
CDR3nt: TGTGCCAGCAGAGCGGGCTCTGGAAACACCATATATTTT

abundance: NA
j_gene: TRBJ1-2
d_gene: NA
v_gene: TRBV7-6
CDR3aa: CASSLAPGGDYGYTF
CDR3nt: TGTGCCAGCAGCTTAGCCCCCGGGGGGGACTATGGCTACACCTTC

abundance: NA
j_gene: TRBJ1-5
d_gene: NA
v_gene: TRBV7-2
CDR3aa: CASSLGARGGNQPQHF
CDR3nt: TGTGCCAGCAGCCTAGGAGCCAGGGGAGGCAATCAGCCCCAGCATTTT

abundance: NA
j_gene: TRBJ2-7
d_gene: TRBD2
v_gene: TRBV28
CDR3aa: CASSFFGLGTNYEQYF
CDR3nt: TGTGCCAGCAGTTTCTTCGGACTGGGGACTAACTACGAGCAGTACTTC

abundance: NA
j_gene: TRBJ2-1
d_gene: TRBD2
v_gene: TRBV5-1
CDR3aa: CASSLHELAGEQFF
CDR3nt: TGCGCCAGCAGCTTGCATGAGCTAGCGGGTGAGCAGTTCTTC

abundance: NA
j_gene: TRBJ1-3
d_gene: NA
v_gene: TRBV18
CDR3aa: CASSPPLLSGNTIYF
CDR3nt: TGTGCCAGCTCACCACCTCTCCTCTCTGGAAACACCATATATTTT

abundance: NA
j_gene: TRBJ1-2
d_gene: NA
v_gene: TRBV30
CDR3aa: CASGRGPANYGYTF
CDR3nt: TGTGCCTCTGGGCGGGGGCCCGCTAACTATGGCTACACCTTC

abundance: NA
j_gene: TRBJ2-7
d_gene: TRBD2
v_gene: TRBV5-4
CDR3aa: CASSSGGTDPYEQYF
CDR3nt: TGTGCCAGCAGCTCGGGGGGGACGGACCCCTACGAGCAGTACTTC

abundance: NA
j_gene: TRBJ2-5
d_gene: NA
v_gene: TRBV11-2
CDR3aa: CASSLLRAQYF
CDR3nt: TGTGCCAGCAGCCTACTGAGGGCCCAGTACTTC

abundance: NA
j_gene: TRBJ2-5
d_gene: NA
v_gene: TRBV7-8
CDR3aa: CASSFDFPDRIQETQYF
CDR3nt: TGTGCCAGCAGCTTCGACTTCCCAGACCGGATCCAAGAGACCCAGTACTTC

abundance: NA
j_gene: TRBJ2-1
d_gene: TRBD1
v_gene: TRBV3-1/TRBV3-2
CDR3aa: CASSRGQEREQFF
CDR3nt: TGTGCCAGCAGCCGAGGACAGGAGCGTGAGCAGTTCTTC

abundance: NA
j_gene: TRBJ1-2
d_gene: TRBD1
v_gene: TRBV28
CDR3aa: CASRIILGQGAYGYTF
CDR3nt: TGTGCCAGCAGAATCATTCTGGGACAGGGGGCTTATGGCTACACCTTC

abundance: NA
j_gene: TRBJ2-3
d_gene: TRBD2
v_gene: TRBV5-1
CDR3aa: CASSSAWRLAGHTDTQYF
CDR3nt: TGCGCCAGCAGCTCAGCTTGGCGACTAGCGGGACACACAGATACGCAGTATTTT

abundance: NA
j_gene: TRBJ1-1
d_gene: NA
v_gene: TRBV5-1
CDR3aa: CASSQQGRNTEAFF
CDR3nt: TGCGCCAGCAGCCAACAGGGTCGGAACACTGAAGCTTTCTTT

abundance: NA
j_gene: TRBJ1-1
d_gene: NA
v_gene: TRBV4-1
CDR3aa: CASSQTPRQTNTEAFF
CDR3nt: TGCGCCAGCAGCCAAACACCCAGGCAAACGAACACTGAAGCTTTCTTT

abundance: NA
j_gene: TRBJ2-7
d_gene: TRBD2
v_gene: TRBV2
CDR3aa: CASMEAGDAYEQYF
CDR3nt: TGTGCCAGCATGGAAGCGGGAGACGCCTACGAGCAGTACTTC

abundance: NA
j_gene: TRBJ2-1
d_gene: TRBD1
v_gene: TRBV27
CDR3aa: CASSRDTGTGGSYNEQFF
CDR3nt: TGTGCCAGCAGTCGAGATACCGGGACAGGAGGGTCCTACAATGAGCAGTTCTTC

abundance: NA
j_gene: TRBJ2-7
d_gene: TRBD1
v_gene: TRBV3-1/TRBV3-2
CDR3aa: CASSPRQGAYEQYF
CDR3nt: TGTGCCAGCAGCCCACGCCAGGGGGCCTACGAGCAGTACTTC